The 19 T cell receptor beta chains below all came from one sample that was sequenced in a study of response to subunit inactivated influenza vaccine. TCRdb passed the RT-PCR reads through MiXCR, listing each CDR3 protein once. The table includes 550,000 to 800,000 distinct CDR3 sequences, roughly 13% detected once. The material sequenced was PBMCs from blood, taken less than 15 days before vaccination. The receptor source for this set is a man over 45 who received an inactivated influenza vaccine.

This clonotype was counted many times. The rearrangement links TRBV20-1 to TRBJ2-3; D is unclear. The germline gives CDR1 DFQATT, CDR2 SNEGSKA (reference sequence). Deletions cut 6 bases from V and 2 bases from J, with 3 bases between. The CDR3 is 10 amino acids. CDR3 nucleotides: TGCAGTGCAAACACAGATACGCAGTATTTT. It specifies CSANTDTQYF.

Many counts were recorded for this clonotype. This sequence joins TRBV10-3 and TRBJ2-3; D is uncertain. CDR1 is ENHRY, CDR2 SYGVKD, per germline. There are 15 residues in the CDR3. Trimming took off 0 bases at V and 6 bases at J, with 13 bases between the two ends. CDR3 nucleotides: TGTGCCATCAGTGAGTCAGGGCCGTTGATGGATACGCAGTATTTT. Amino acid sequence: CAISESGPLMDTQYF.

The sample holds many counts of this clonotype. The chain employs TRBV14 and TRBJ1-1; D call uncertain. The CDR3 loop spans 12 amino acids. CDR1 is SGHDN, CDR2 FVKESK, per germline. Trimming shortened V by 4 bases and J by 6 bases, and 9 bases separated the two germline ends. The CDR3 DNA reads as TGTGCCAGCAGCCGATTTAGAGCTGAAGCTTTCTTT. Its protein is CASSRFRAEAFF.

This clonotype appeared a few times. The gene calls are TRBV4-3 and TRBJ1-6; no reliable D call. The CDR3 has 15 residues. V lost 4 bases and J lost 7, with 14 bases in between. Germline lookup yields CDR1 LGHNA and CDR2 YSLEER. The CDR3 spells CASSLTRNSNSPLHF. In DNA form, the CDR3 reads TGCGCCAGCAGCCTAACCAGGAATTCCAATTCACCCCTCCACTTT.

This clonotype was picked up many times. The V gene is TRBV12-3 or TRBV12-4, the J gene TRBJ1-6, with D possibly being TRBD1 (5 bases). The CDR3 spans 14 residues. Trimming pared 0 bases from V and 10 bases from J, leaving 10 bases between. The CDR3 protein is CASSLAGQLSPLHF. CDR3 in DNA: TGTGCCAGCAGTTTAGCGGGGCAGTTGTCACCCCTCCACTTT.

Only a few counts were recorded for this clonotype. The rearrangement uses TRBV5-5 and TRBJ2-1, with a tentative D call TRBD1 (5 bases). CDR3 size: 14 residues. Trimming pared 4 bases from V and 6 bases from J, leaving 14 bases between. Germline V gives CDR1 SGHKS, CDR2 YYEKEE (reference sequence). In DNA form, the CDR3 reads TGTGCCAGCAGCATCATGTCAGGGATCAATGAGCAGTTCTTC. This sequence encodes CASSIMSGINEQFF.

CDR3 nucleotide sequence: TGTGCCAGCAGTTTAAATCGAAACACATCCTACGAGCAGTACTTC. Translated: CASSLNRNTSYEQYF. The gene calls are TRBV12-3 or TRBV12-4 and TRBJ2-7; D is ambiguous. The V end was cut by 2 bases, the J end by 1 base, with 12 bases between. The CDR3 sequence is 15 residues long.

This chain connects TRBV6-5 to TRBJ1-3; D may be TRBD1 (6 bases). The CDR3 spans 16 residues. Germline V lookup: CDR1 MNHEY, CDR2 SVGAGI. The V end was cut by 0 bases, the J end by 4 bases, with 13 bases between. The CDR3 loop reads CASSYSLGGLGNTIYF. CDR3 DNA sequence: TGTGCCAGCAGTTACTCGTTGGGGGGGCTCGGAAACACCATATATTTT.

A few counts support this clonotype. V usage is TRBV2 and J usage is TRBJ2-1; D ambiguous. Per the germline V gene, CDR1 is SNHLY and CDR2 is FYNNEI. V was pared by 7 bases and J by 10 bases, with 11 bases between. The CDR3 is 11 amino acids. The CDR3 protein is CASTQLVEQFF. The DNA for the CDR3 is TGTGCCAGCACCCAGCTGGTGGAGCAGTTCTTC.

The chain links TRBV5-1 to TRBJ2-7; 7 bases are a match to TRBD1. Germline assignment: CDR1 SGHRS and CDR2 YFSETQ. The CDR3 runs 15 residues. The trim removed 4 bases at V and 2 bases at J, leaving 9 bases unmatched. The CDR3 is CASSITTGDTYEQYF. The CDR3 region has the DNA TGCGCCAGCAGCATCACCACAGGGGATACCTACGAGCAGTACTTC.

This chain links TRBV10-3 with TRBJ2-7, with TRBD1 matching over 7 bases. V shed 6 bases and J 4 bases; nucleotides not matched to a gene: 6. Looked up from germline, CDR1 is ENHRY and CDR2 is SYGVKD. The CDR3 extends over 13 amino acids. The CDR3 DNA reads as TGTGCCATCAGCTCAGGGGGTGATTACGAGCAGTACTTC. Encoded protein: CAISSGGDYEQYF.

This clonotype was counted at least ten times. At one boundary the junction diverges from the germline segment, which might be a read error. V gene TRBV5-1 combines with J gene TRBJ2-5; the match to TRBD2 covers 11 bases. Per the germline V gene, CDR1 is SGHRS and CDR2 is YFSETQ. This CDR3 region has 15 residues. DNA of the CDR3: TGTGCCAGCAGCTTAGGTCTAGCGGGGGGAGAGACCCAGTACTTC. This encodes CASSLGLAGGETQYF. The full variable domain, in which reference TRBV5-1 and TRBJ2-5 provide the parts outside the CDR3, is KAGVTQTPRYLIKTRGQQVTLSCSPISGHRSVSWYQQTPGQGLQFLFEYFSETQRNKGNFPGRFSGRQFSNSRSEMNVSTLELGDSALYLCASSLGLAGGETQYFGPGTRLLVL.

This sequence joins TRBV20-1 and TRBJ2-2; TRBD1 aligns across 10 bases. This CDR3 has 15 residues. With 0 bases clipped from V and 5 bases from J, the junction kept 3 bases outside the gene matches. Germline loops: CDR1 DFQATT, CDR2 SNEGSKA (reference sequence). The DNA for the CDR3 is TGCAGTGCTAGAGATCAGGGACAGGGGACCGGGGAGCTGTTTTTT. Translating gives CSARDQGQGTGELFF.

In its sample, this clonotype was seen a few times. This chain uses TRBV29-1 with TRBJ2-5; D may be TRBD2 (7 bases). Germline CDR1 reads SQVTM; CDR2 reads ANQGSEA. Trimming took off 6 bases at V and 2 bases at J, with 13 bases between the two ends. CDR3 size: 13 residues. The CDR3 protein is CSVDRGAQETQYF. The CDR3 bases are TGCAGCGTCGACCGGGGGGCTCAAGAGACCCAGTACTTC.

The CDR3 loop is CASSHSGSYNEQFF. The CDR3 DNA reads as TGCGCCAGCAGCCATTCGGGATCCTACAATGAGCAGTTCTTC. The chain carries TRBV4-1 and TRBJ2-1; D might be TRBD2 (5 bases). Germline V CDR1 and CDR2: MGHRA, YSYEKL. The CDR3 covers 14 residues. Trimming shortened V by 3 bases and J by 1 base, and 7 bases separated the two germline ends.

A few counts support this clonotype. The chain joins TRBV6-5 to TRBJ2-7; no definite D call. Germline V lookup: CDR1 MNHEY, CDR2 SVGAGI. V shed 2 bases and J shed 2 bases, with 16 bases lying between them. The CDR3 length is 16 residues. CDR3 loop: CASSYSRASSAYEQYF. The CDR3 bases are TGTGCCAGCAGTTACAGCCGAGCCTCATCTGCCTACGAGCAGTACTTC.

A few counts support this clonotype. The V and J genes are TRBV9 and TRBJ1-1; D ambiguous. The CDR3 contains 13 residues. V dropped 0 bases and J dropped 2 bases, with 5 bases sitting between them. CDR1 is SGDLS, CDR2 YYNGEE, per germline. For the CDR3, the DNA is TGTGCCAGCAGCGTAGTAGACAACACTGAAGCTTTCTTT. Its protein product is CASSVVDNTEAFF.

In this sample, this clonotype turned up many times. This chain connects TRBV27 to TRBJ1-5; 12 nucleotides match TRBD1. Germline V CDR1 and CDR2: MNHEY, SMNVEV (reference sequence). This CDR3 spans 16 amino acids. V trimming: 6 bases; J trimming: 3 bases; junction bases outside the gene matches: 6. The CDR3 DNA is TGTGCCAGCAGAGGGACAGGGGGCGCGGTCAATCAGCCCCAGCATTTT. This gives the protein CASRGTGGAVNQPQHF.

The rearrangement joins TRBV6-2 or TRBV6-3 to TRBJ2-1, with a weak D call TRBD1 (6 bases). The CDR3 is 17 amino acids. V lost 2 bases to trimming and J lost 0 bases, with 14 bases between them. CDR1 and CDR2 from the germline V gene are MNHEY and SVGEGT. The CDR3 nucleotides read TGTGCCAGCAGTTACGGGGGCGGGCGGGTCTCCTACAATGAGCAGTTCTTC. Residues: CASSYGGGRVSYNEQFF.